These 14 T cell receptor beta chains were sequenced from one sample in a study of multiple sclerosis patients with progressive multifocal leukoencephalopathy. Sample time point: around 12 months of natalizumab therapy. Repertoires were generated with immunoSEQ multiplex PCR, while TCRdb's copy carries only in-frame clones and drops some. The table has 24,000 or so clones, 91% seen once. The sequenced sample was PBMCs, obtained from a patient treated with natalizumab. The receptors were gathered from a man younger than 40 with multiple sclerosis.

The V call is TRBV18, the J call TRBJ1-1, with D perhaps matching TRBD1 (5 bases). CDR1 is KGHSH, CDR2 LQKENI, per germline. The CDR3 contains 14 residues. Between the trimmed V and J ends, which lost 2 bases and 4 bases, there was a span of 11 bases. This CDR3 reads CASSPSGGSTEAFF. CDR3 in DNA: TGTGCCAGCTCACCATCCGGGGGATCCACTGAAGCTTTCTTT.

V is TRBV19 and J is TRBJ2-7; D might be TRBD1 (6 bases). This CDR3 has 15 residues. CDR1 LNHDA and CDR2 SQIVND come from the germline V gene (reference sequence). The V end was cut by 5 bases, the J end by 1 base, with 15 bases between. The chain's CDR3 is CASSAAGDGSYEQYF. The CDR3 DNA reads TGTGCCAGTAGTGCTGCAGGGGATGGTTCCTACGAGCAGTACTTC.

Here the CDR3 reads CASSYHPITDTQYF. For the CDR3, the DNA is TGTGCCAGCAGCTACCACCCCATCACAGATACGCAGTATTTT. The rearrangement joins TRBV9 to TRBJ2-3; D uncertain. Germline CDR1 reads SGDLS; CDR2 reads YYNGEE. Between the trimmed V and J ends, which lost 4 bases and 2 bases, there was a span of 11 bases. This CDR3 has 14 amino acids.

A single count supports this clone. CDR3 DNA: TGTGCCAGCAGGACAGGGGGACCCGGGGAGCTGTTTTTT. Its protein is CASRTGGPGELFF. The chain carries TRBV9 and TRBJ2-2; 9 bases map to TRBD1. Germline V gene data show CDR1 as SGDLS and CDR2 as YYNGEE. The CDR3 runs 13 residues. V was pared by 5 bases and J by 6 bases, with 2 bases of the junction left unmatched.

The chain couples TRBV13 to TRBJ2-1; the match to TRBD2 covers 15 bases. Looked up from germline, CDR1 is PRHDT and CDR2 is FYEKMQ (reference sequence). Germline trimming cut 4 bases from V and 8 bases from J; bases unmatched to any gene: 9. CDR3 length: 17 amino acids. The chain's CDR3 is CASSSPRTSGRGDEQFF. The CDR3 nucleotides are TGTGCCAGCAGCTCTCCTCGGACTAGCGGGAGGGGGGATGAGCAGTTCTTC.

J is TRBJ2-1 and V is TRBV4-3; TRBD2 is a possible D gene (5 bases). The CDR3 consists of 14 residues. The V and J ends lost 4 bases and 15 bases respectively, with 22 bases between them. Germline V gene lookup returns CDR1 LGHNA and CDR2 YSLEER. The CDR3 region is CASSLLIGEGHLFF. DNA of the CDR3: TGCGCCAGCAGCCTCCTGATCGGAGAGGGTCATCTGTTCTTC.

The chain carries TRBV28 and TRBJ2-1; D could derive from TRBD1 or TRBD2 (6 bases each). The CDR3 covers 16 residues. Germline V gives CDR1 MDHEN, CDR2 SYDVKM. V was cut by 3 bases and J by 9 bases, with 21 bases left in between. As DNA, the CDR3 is TGTGCCAGCAGTTTGTTTCGTGGGGGGCGGGCAGGTGAGCAGTTCTTC. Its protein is CASSLFRGGRAGEQFF. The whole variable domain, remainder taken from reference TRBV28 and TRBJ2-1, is DVKVTQSSRYLVKRTGEKVFLECVQDMDHENMFWYRQDPGLGLRLIYFSYDVKMKEKGDIPEGYSVSREKKERFSLILESASTNQTSMYLCASSLFRGGRAGEQFFGPGTRLTVL.

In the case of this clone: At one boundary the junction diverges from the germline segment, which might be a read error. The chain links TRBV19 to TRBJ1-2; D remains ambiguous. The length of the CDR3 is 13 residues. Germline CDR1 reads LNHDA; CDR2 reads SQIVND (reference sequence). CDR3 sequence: CASRIGQTYGYTF. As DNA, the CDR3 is TGTGCCAGTAGAATAGGGCAGACGTATGGCTACACCTTC.

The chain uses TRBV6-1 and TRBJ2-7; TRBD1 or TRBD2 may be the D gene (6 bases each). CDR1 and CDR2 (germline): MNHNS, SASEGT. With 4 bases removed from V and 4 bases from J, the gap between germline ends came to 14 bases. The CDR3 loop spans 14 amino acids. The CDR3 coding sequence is TGTGCCAGCAGTGCCAGGGGACTGCCATACGAGCAGTACTTC. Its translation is CASSARGLPYEQYF.

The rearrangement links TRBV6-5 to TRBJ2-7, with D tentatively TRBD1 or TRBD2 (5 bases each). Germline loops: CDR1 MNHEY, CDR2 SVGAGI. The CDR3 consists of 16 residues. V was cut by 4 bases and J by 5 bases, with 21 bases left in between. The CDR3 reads CASSSFRGPSGDEQYV. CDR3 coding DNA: TGTGCCAGCAGTTCCTTTAGGGGCCCCTCCGGGGACGAGCAGTACGTC.

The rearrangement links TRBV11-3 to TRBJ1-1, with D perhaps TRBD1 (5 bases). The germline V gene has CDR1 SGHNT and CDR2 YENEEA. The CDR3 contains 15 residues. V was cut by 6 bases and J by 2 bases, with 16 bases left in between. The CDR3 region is CASSHIGTGNTEAFF. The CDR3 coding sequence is TGTGCCAGCAGTCATATCGGGACGGGAAACACTGAAGCTTTCTTT.

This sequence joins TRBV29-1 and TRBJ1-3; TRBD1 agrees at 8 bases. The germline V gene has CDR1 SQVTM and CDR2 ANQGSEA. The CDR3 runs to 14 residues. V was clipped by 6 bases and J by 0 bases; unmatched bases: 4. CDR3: CSVVDRVSGNTIYF. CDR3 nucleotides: TGCAGCGTCGTGGACAGGGTCTCTGGAAACACCATATATTTT.

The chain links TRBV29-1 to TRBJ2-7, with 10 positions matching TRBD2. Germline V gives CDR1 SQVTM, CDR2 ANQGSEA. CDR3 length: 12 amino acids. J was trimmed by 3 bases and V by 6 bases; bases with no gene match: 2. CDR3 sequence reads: CSVWTSGYEQYF. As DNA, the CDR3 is TGCAGCGTATGGACTAGCGGCTACGAGCAGTACTTC.

This CDR3 reads CASSTQVAPLHF. The CDR3 region has the DNA TGTGCCAGCAGCACCCAAGTGGCACCCCTCCACTTT. The V call is TRBV7-2, the J call TRBJ1-6; D gene uncertain. Trimming pared 5 bases from V and 11 bases from J, leaving 10 bases between. This CDR3 has 12 amino acids. Germline lookup yields CDR1 SGHTA and CDR2 FQGNSA.